The next 20 T cell receptor beta chains were all read from a single sample in a study of CD8 T cells in ankylosing spondylitis. TCRdb processed the 5' RACE reads anew with MiXCR; each CDR3 protein has one entry. The profile covers around 490,000 distinct CDR3 sequences, with approximately 5.3% appearing a single time and 3% to 4% taken by the ten largest. Findings of the study overall: A motif in TCR beta, a set of under ten highly homologous variants, appeared characteristic of ankylosing spondylitis blood.

Their antigens are not known. Input material: blood, either unsorted or a sorted T cell fraction (not recorded which). These receptors were collected from a male donor with ankylosing spondylitis.

The sample holds many counts of this clonotype. The genes are TRBV27 and TRBJ1-2, with D tentatively TRBD1 (5 bases). This CDR3 has 13 residues. Between the trimmed V and J ends, which lost 2 bases and 7 bases, there was a span of 11 bases. Looked up from germline, CDR1 is MNHEY and CDR2 is SMNVEV (reference sequence). The CDR3 spells CASSLQGSPGYTF. As DNA, the CDR3 is TGTGCCAGCAGTTTACAGGGAAGTCCTGGCTACACCTTC.

This clonotype was counted a few times. The chain combines TRBV5-1 with TRBJ2-1; 11 nucleotides line up with TRBD1. The junction had 7 bases not matched to a gene; V was cut back by 4 bases and J by 7 bases. Germline CDR1 SGHRS, CDR2 YFSETQ. The CDR3 spans 15 residues. CDR3 nucleotides: TGCGCCAGCAGCCGCCGTCGGGACAGGGGGAATGAGCAGTTCTTC. This gives the protein CASSRRRDRGNEQFF.

Ten or more counts support this clonotype. V usage is TRBV28 and J usage is TRBJ2-7, with D possibly being TRBD1 (5 bases). CDR3 length: 16 amino acids. The germline V gene has CDR1 MDHEN and CDR2 SYDVKM. V dropped 7 bases and J dropped 2 bases, with 21 bases sitting between them. The CDR3 nucleotides are TGTGCCAGCACTCACTCCTGGGGCGGACAAGCCTACGAGCAGTACTTC. Protein product: CASTHSWGGQAYEQYF.

This clonotype has a count of ten or more. V usage is TRBV6-5 and J usage is TRBJ1-3; D might be TRBD1 (5 bases). V shed 2 bases and J shed 7 bases, with 9 bases lying between them. The CDR3 extends over 13 amino acids. Germline lookup yields CDR1 MNHEY and CDR2 SVGAGI. CDR3 sequence: CASSYGGGNTIYF. CDR3 nucleotides: TGTGCCAGCAGTTACGGGGGTGGGAACACCATATATTTT.

This clonotype was seen ten or more times. This chain links TRBV9 with TRBJ2-1; 8 bases match TRBD2. This CDR3 is 17 amino acids long. Germline values: CDR1 SGDLS, CDR2 YYNGEE. V was clipped by 0 bases and J by 3 bases; unmatched bases: 8. This CDR3 reads CASSVAQAGVNYNEQFF. CDR3 nucleotides: TGTGCCAGCAGCGTAGCTCAAGCGGGGGTGAACTACAATGAGCAGTTCTTC.

DNA for the CDR3: TGTGCCCTCAGTTTACGTTCCCCCTCTAGCGGGAGGGCTAGGGGCGAGCAGTACTTC. It codes for CALSLRSPSSGRARGEQYF. The chain uses TRBV6-4 and TRBJ2-7; 12 positions match TRBD2. Per germline, CDR1 MRHNA and CDR2 SNTAGT. CDR3 size: 19 residues. Losses at the gene ends were 11 bases for V and 6 bases for J; bases not matched to a gene: 26.

This clonotype was counted many times. The chain carries TRBV20-1 and TRBJ1-1; D unclear. The CDR3 is 12 amino acids. Trimming shortened V by 8 bases and J by 0 bases, and 10 bases separated the two germline ends. Germline V lookup: CDR1 DFQATT, CDR2 SNEGSKA (reference sequence). CDR3 sequence: CSTEHLNTEAFF. CDR3 in DNA: TGCAGTACCGAACACCTGAACACTGAAGCTTTCTTT.

In this sample, this clonotype turned up many times. V and J are TRBV4-2 and TRBJ2-3, with no clear D. The CDR3 is 14 amino acids. Looked up from germline, CDR1 is LGHNA and CDR2 is YNFKEQ. Trimming stripped 0 bases from V and 1 base from J, with 5 bases between. The CDR3 here is CASSQELRTDTQYF. The CDR3, as DNA: TGTGCCAGCAGCCAAGAACTCCGCACAGATACGCAGTATTTT.

This clonotype showed up many times. The rearrangement links TRBV5-1 to TRBJ2-5, with D perhaps TRBD1 or TRBD2 (6 bases each). Germline V gene sequence: CDR1 SGHRS, CDR2 YFSETQ. With 1 base removed from V and 5 bases from J, the gap between germline ends came to 15 bases. The CDR3 is 15 amino acids. CDR3 sequence: CASSLFGGLEETQYF. For the CDR3, the DNA is TGCGCCAGCAGCTTGTTCGGGGGCTTGGAGGAGACCCAGTACTTC.

CDR3 coding DNA: TGCAGTGCCTTAACGGGACAGGGGACCAAAAACATTCAGTACTTC. It is translated as CSALTGQGTKNIQYF. The rearrangement joins TRBV20-1 to TRBJ2-4; 10 nucleotides align to TRBD1. The ends lost 6 bases at V and 2 bases at J; junction bases unmatched: 7. The CDR3 is made up of 15 amino acids. Germline V lookup: CDR1 DFQATT, CDR2 SNEGSKA (reference sequence).

In this sample, this clonotype turned up many times. This chain links TRBV6-5 with TRBJ2-7; D perhaps matches TRBD1 (5 bases). CDR1 and CDR2 from the germline V gene are MNHEY and SVGAGI. This CDR3 region has 14 residues. V was shortened by 2 bases and J by 2 bases, with 10 bases between the two germline ends. Here the CDR3 reads CASSYSQGTYEQYF. Written as DNA, the CDR3 is TGTGCCAGCAGTTACAGTCAGGGAACCTACGAGCAGTACTTC.

At least ten counts were recorded for this clonotype. This rearrangement joins TRBV7-2 to TRBJ2-7; D gene unclear. Germline V gene sequence: CDR1 SGHTA, CDR2 FQGNSA. Trimming removed 2 bases from V and 3 bases from J, with 11 bases in between. This CDR3 has 14 amino acids. The CDR3 protein is CASSLSFTNYEQYF. The CDR3 nucleotides read TGTGCCAGCAGCTTATCATTCACAAACTACGAGCAGTACTTC.

The table lists this clonotype with many counts. Mismatch with germline at one junction end may stem from a read error. This rearrangement joins TRBV7-2 to TRBJ2-5; D possibly corresponds to TRBD2 (6 bases). Looked up from germline, CDR1 is SGHTA and CDR2 is FQGNSA. The CDR3 covers 15 residues. The CDR3, as DNA: TGTGCCAGCCAGACCCTTGGGGGGACGAAAGAGGCCCAGTACTTC. Protein product: CASQTLGGTKEAQYF.

This clonotype was seen ten or more times. The rearrangement uses TRBV18 and TRBJ1-5; D possibly corresponds to TRBD1 (6 bases). V was shortened by 6 bases and J by 9 bases, with 18 bases between the two germline ends. This CDR3 spans 14 amino acids. The germline gives CDR1 KGHSH, CDR2 LQKENI. The CDR3 sequence is CASSLRTERRPQHF. In DNA, the CDR3 is TGTGCCAGCTCCCTTCGGACAGAACGTCGGCCCCAGCATTTT.

V gene TRBV5-1 combines with J gene TRBJ2-7, with D unclear. Germline V gene data show CDR1 as SGHRS and CDR2 as YFSETQ. Trimming cost V 4 bases and J 7 bases, with 12 bases left between them. The CDR3 has 12 amino acids. For the CDR3, the DNA is TGCGCCAGCAGCCCCCGGTGGGAAGAGCAGTACTTC. This translates into CASSPRWEEQYF.

At least ten counts were recorded for this clonotype. The chain couples TRBV27 to TRBJ2-7; 9 bases match TRBD1. V shed 0 bases and J 6 bases; nucleotides not matched to a gene: 9. The germline V gene encodes CDR1 MNHEY and CDR2 SMNVEV (reference sequence). The CDR3 is 16 amino acids. The CDR3 DNA reads as TGTGCCAGCAGTTTATCGTATGGGACAGGGTATGGCGAGCAGTACTTC. Translation gives CASSLSYGTGYGEQYF.

This clonotype was seen many times. The V call is TRBV20-1, the J call TRBJ1-5; D is unresolved. Germline assignment: CDR1 DFQATT and CDR2 SNEGSKA (reference sequence). This CDR3 contains 13 residues. This CDR3 reads CSGRPRGNQPQHF. The CDR3 nucleotides are TGCAGCGGTCGCCCGAGAGGTAATCAGCCCCAGCATTTT.

Ten or more counts support this clonotype. This chain joins TRBV11-1 and TRBJ2-2; 12 bases are shared with TRBD2. J was trimmed by 3 bases and V by 3 bases; bases with no gene match: 2. CDR1 is SGHAT and CDR2 is FQDESV in the germline V gene (reference sequence). The CDR3 spans 16 residues. The CDR3, as DNA: TGTGCCAGCAGCTTGACTAGCGGGAGAGACACCGGGGAGCTGTTTTTT. Amino acids: CASSLTSGRDTGELFF.

In this sample, this clonotype turned up many times. The CDR3 reads CASILGPRGSNQPQHF. The CDR3 DNA is TGTGCCAGCATTCTAGGCCCCAGGGGTAGCAATCAGCCCCAGCATTTT. The chain carries TRBV12-3 or TRBV12-4 and TRBJ1-5, with TRBD1 as a possible D gene (6 bases). V was shortened by 7 bases and J by 0 bases, with 16 bases between the two germline ends. The CDR3 contains 16 residues.

This clonotype has a count of ten or more. The J gene is TRBJ1-5, the V gene TRBV5-1; D is undetermined. V lost 0 bases and J lost 5, with 9 bases in between. Per the germline V gene, CDR1 is SGHRS and CDR2 is YFSETQ. There are 14 residues in the CDR3. CDR3 DNA sequence: TGCGCCAGCAGCTTGGAAATTGGGCATCAGCCCCAGCATTTT. It encodes CASSLEIGHQPQHF.